The clone carrying this T cell receptor beta chain was detected only a few times. TCRdb passed the 5' RACE reads through MiXCR, listing each CDR3 protein once. The repertoire has approximately 300,000 distinct CDR3 sequences, around a tenth of them found once; the top ten carry over 3%. These data come from a study of T cells after yellow fever vaccination. This TCR came from a man between 18 and 29 years old who received the YFV17D yellow fever vaccine. The material sequenced was CD4+ T cells sorted from PBMCs, taken 45 days after the yellow fever booster vaccination.

CDR3: CSAPQSGARSYNEQFF. The CDR3 DNA is TGCAGTGCGCCACAATCCGGGGCCCGCTCCTACAATGAGCAGTTCTTC. The V gene is TRBV20-1, the J gene TRBJ2-1; D could derive from TRBD1 or TRBD2 (5 bases each). CDR3 length: 16 residues. Trimming pared 6 bases from V and 0 bases from J, leaving 18 bases between. The germline V gene has CDR1 DFQATT and CDR2 SNEGSKA (reference sequence).